The present T cell receptor (beta chain) was sequenced within a study of shared clonotypes between healthy human individuals. The table lists this clone with a few counts. With 0 bases removed from V and 5 bases from J, the gap between germline ends came to 17 bases. The length of the CDR3 is 16 residues. CDR1 SGDLS and CDR2 YYNGEE come from the germline V gene. Naive CD8 isolation took CD45RO-negative cells positively selected for CCR7 and excluded terminally differentiated effector memory CD45RA+ cells. The donors, healthy adults who were HIV-negative, had experienced no recent acute infections or vaccinations. The repertoire was sequenced with immunoSEQ multiplex PCR; TCRdb's copy has only in-frame clones and lacks some. The data contain millions of clones, 93% of them seen just once; the ten biggest clones take up around 1.7%.

The sample consisted of naive CD8+ T cells from PBMCs. This chain uses TRBV9 with TRBJ1-1; D remains ambiguous. The clonotype comes from a man younger than 35 in good health. Some clones in this sample may be carry-over from other donors' samples. In DNA form, the CDR3 reads TGTGCCAGCAGCGTAGGTACTGGTACTCGGCGGACTGAAGCTTTCTTT. This encodes CASSVGTGTRRTEAFF.